This TCR beta chain was captured by sequencing in a study of T cell responses to AZD1222 COVID-19 vaccine (dated by TCRdb to about 2021). For the study in its entirety: AZD1222 recipients given second doses at about 4 weeks or at about 12 weeks were pooled, since spike-specific TCR depth and breadth were not found to differ between the two schedules. TCR sequencing covered more than 230 trial participants: about 210 given two doses of AZD1222 and 26 given two doses of MenACWY control vaccine. Enrollment into the trials was organized by age into subgroups of 18-55, 56-69 and 70-plus years, and those subgroups contained roughly 150, 30 and 60 TCR-sequenced participants, respectively.

With respect to this clone: Its target antigen remains unknown. No base qualities exist here, and no much larger clone lies one base off it.

This specimen's time point label, interpreted: baseline before first vaccination. The vaccinee samples were drawn from two UK trials, COV001 and COV002, one of which was a single-blind randomized controlled phase 2/3 trial testing AZD1222 (ChAdOx1 nCoV-19) in healthy adults. For TCRbeta chain sequencing, PBMC samples were collected from trial participants at day 0 and at day 28 after the second dose. V and J are truncated by 7 bases and 8 bases respectively, leaving an intervening sequence of 11 bases. CDR3 length: 11 amino acids, cysteine to phenylalanine. Of all the DNA, just the CDR3 is kept, 33 bases in frame from base 1. Per the germline V gene, SNHLY is the CDR1 and FYNNEI is the CDR2. The CDR3 regions of human TCRbeta chains were subjected to immunosequencing. The authors' pipeline ran thus. Repertoire TCRs were matched against a reference library of SARS-CoV-2-specific TCRs generated with the MIRA antigen-specificity platform. Breadth meant the fraction of unique TCRs that were SARS-CoV-2-associated, whereas depth meant the fraction of total T cells that were SARS-CoV-2-associated. Using the MIRA data, each spike-specific TCR was mapped to the spike region that the TCR reacts to and placed in a CD4 or CD8 class. Log10-transformed breadth and depth values were compared by one-way ANOVA with Sidak's multiple comparisons tests. Held by TCRdb, this immuneACCESS table contains in-frame sequences only and omits some clones. Under half of the omission traces to an unresolved V gene where checked; the cause of the rest is unknown. That table supplies the V and J calls and clone size; D and trimming were determined from the DNA. In this sample the table shows tens of thousands of clones, 70% to 90% of which occur a single time. About 15% of the sample is taken by the ten largest.

What the research found in general, with its limitations: Participants were mostly white British and included more females than males, and it was suggested by the authors that clonal diversity may have been underestimated. Conclusions about previously exposed vaccinees are limited, since just 6 or 7 AZD1222 recipients were seropositive for SARS-CoV-2 at baseline. The whole spike protein was spanned by vaccine-associated CD4 TCRs, and dominant responses were seen in regions 160-218 and 743-854. Because no samples from the day 14 peak response were available, repertoires could be characterized only after the peak T cell response. The 56-69-year group was small, and its depth increase did not reach significance, likely because of low power. Spike-specific TCR breadth and depth rose significantly after two AZD1222 doses compared with day 0 and with MenACWY recipients. Reportedly, almost half of the unique spike-specific TCRs recognized epitopes lying outside the regions that are mutated in the B.1.351 and B.1.1.7 variants.

The specimen was peripheral blood, collected on day 0 of AZD1222 vaccination. The chain was built from TRBV2 and TRBJ1-1; the D gene identity is not certain. The clonotype comes from an adult in good health. The DNA sequence is given as TGTGCCAGCAACAACCTAAGGGAAGCTTTCTTT. Translated, this gives CASNNLREAFF.